Sample share makes the clone carrying this T cell receptor beta chain medium-sized. MiXCR, applied by TCRdb to the 5' RACE reads, yields one record per CDR3 protein. The table shows tens of thousands of distinct CDR3 sequences, with under 5.5% occurring only once. The entry originates in a study of spatial heterogeneity in lung cancer. The CDR3 length is 14 residues. CDR1 and CDR2 from the germline V gene are SGHNT and YYREEE (reference sequence). The V segment lost 2 bases and the J segment 2 bases; nucleotides outside the gene matches: 3. The time point here: sample taken at primary tumor resection.

V is TRBV5-4 and J is TRBJ1-2; 7 nucleotides match TRBD1. The source material was PBMCs, sampled at surgery. The sequence derives from a male donor with early-stage non-small cell lung cancer. CDR3 amino acids: CASSFVDRNYGYTF. As DNA, the CDR3 is TGTGCCAGCAGCTTTGTGGACAGGAACTATGGCTACACCTTC.